A single sample gave rise to the 16 T cell receptor beta chains below, sequenced in a study of T cell changes during pregnancy in multiple sclerosis. Profiling relied on immunoSEQ multiplex PCR, and the TCRdb table lists in-frame clones only, not all of them. This table has 37,000 or so clones, about 95% appearing once. The sample in question was peripheral blood, obtained in the third trimester of pregnancy. These receptors all come from a female donor with multiple sclerosis, enrolled in a pregnancy study.

V gene TRBV14 combines with J gene TRBJ2-7, with TRBD2 identical over 12 bases. Germline V gene data show CDR1 as SGHDN and CDR2 as FVKESK. Trimming cost V 4 bases and J 0 bases; bases outside gene matches: 7. This CDR3 has 17 residues. The chain's CDR3 is CASSRGLAGLSSYEQYF. CDR3 nucleotide sequence: TGTGCCAGCAGCCGAGGACTAGCGGGGTTGAGCTCCTACGAGCAGTACTTC.

The chain has TRBV19 and TRBJ1-4, with D possibly matching TRBD1 (5 bases). The germline gives CDR1 LNHDA, CDR2 SQIVND (reference sequence). CDR3 size: 15 residues. The V end lost 7 bases, the J end lost 7 bases, and 19 bases lay between the germline ends. The CDR3 here is CASTQPGPRGEKLFF. The CDR3, as DNA: TGTGCCAGTACGCAACCGGGACCGCGGGGTGAAAAACTGTTTTTT.

This chain uses TRBV11-3 with TRBJ1-2, with D maybe TRBD1 (6 bases). Germline assignment: CDR1 SGHNT and CDR2 YENEEA. This CDR3 spans 14 amino acids. The V end lost 5 bases, the J end lost 6 bases, and 16 bases lay between the germline ends. CDR3 protein: CASSRGRGGDGYTF. The CDR3 DNA reads as TGTGCCAGCAGCCGTGGAAGGGGGGGGGATGGCTACACCTTC.

The genes are TRBV5-5 and TRBJ1-4, with D maybe TRBD1 (6 bases). V was pared by 4 bases and J by 6 bases, with 10 bases between. Germline CDR1 is SGHKS and CDR2 is YYEKEE (reference sequence). This CDR3 comprises 13 residues. CDR3 in DNA: TGTGCCAGCAGCATGTGGACAGATGAAAAACTGTTTTTT. Translation gives CASSMWTDEKLFF.

The genes are TRBV23-1 and TRBJ1-4, with TRBD1 matching over 7 bases. TRBV23-1 is noted as an ORF with a role that remains uncertain. V lost 7 bases and J lost 2; bases outside the gene matches: 10. The CDR3 spans 16 residues. For the CDR3, the DNA is TGCGCCAGCACTCCCCCCGGGACAGATACTAATGAAAAACTGTTTTTT. It translates to CASTPPGTDTNEKLFF.

The gene calls are TRBV4-3 and TRBJ1-6, with TRBD1 as a possible D gene (5 bases). Per germline, CDR1 LGHNA and CDR2 YSLEER. The CDR3 covers 13 residues. Trimming took 1 base from V and 9 from J, leaving 7 bases between them. The CDR3 region has the DNA TGCGCCAGCAGCCAAGGACAGAGTTCACCCCTCCACTTT. It encodes CASSQGQSSPLHF.

The V gene is TRBV28, the J gene TRBJ1-2; D is undetermined. The CDR3 extends over 13 amino acids. CDR1 is MDHEN and CDR2 is SYDVKM in the germline V gene. V shed 6 bases and J shed 4 bases, with 12 bases lying between them. This chain's CDR3 is CASRVSQFYGYTF. CDR3 in DNA: TGTGCCAGCAGGGTCAGTCAATTCTATGGCTACACCTTC.

The V gene is TRBV9, the J gene TRBJ2-3, with D unresolved. The germline V and J ends were trimmed by 0 bases and 3 bases, with 2 bases remaining between them. Germline V gene lookup returns CDR1 SGDLS and CDR2 YYNGEE. The CDR3 length is 12 residues. CDR3 in DNA: TGTGCCAGCAGCGTAGCTACAGATACGCAGTATTTT. This codes for CASSVATDTQYF.

The V call is TRBV9, the J call TRBJ2-3; the D gene is possibly TRBD1 (6 bases). Germline CDR1 and CDR2: SGDLS and YYNGEE. Deletions cut 0 bases from V and 14 bases from J, with 13 bases between. This CDR3 has 12 residues. CDR3 coding DNA: TGTGCCAGCAGCGTAGTAAAGGGGGTAGGGTATTTT. Amino acids: CASSVVKGVGYF.

This clone is a singleton in its sample. This sequence joins TRBV9 and TRBJ2-5; D is possibly TRBD2 (6 bases). V was trimmed by 2 bases and J by 5 bases, leaving 16 bases between them. The CDR3 extends over 15 amino acids. Germline loops: CDR1 SGDLS, CDR2 YYNGEE. The DNA of the CDR3 is TGTGCCAGCAGCGTCTTAACCGGGGGTTTGGAGACCCAGTACTTC. This sequence encodes CASSVLTGGLETQYF.

The chain uses TRBV27 and TRBJ2-7; 9 nucleotides agree with TRBD1. The trim removed 6 bases at V and 7 bases at J, leaving 10 bases unmatched. The germline CDR1 and CDR2 sequences are MNHEY and SMNVEV (reference sequence). This CDR3 is 14 amino acids long. The CDR3: CASRYTGGGYEQYF. CDR3 nucleotides: TGTGCCAGCAGGTACACAGGGGGCGGATATGAGCAGTACTTC.

The chain combines TRBV5-1 with TRBJ2-3; 7 bases match TRBD1. After removal of 0 bases from V and 8 bases from J, the junction contained 0 bases not matched to a gene. Per the germline V gene, CDR1 is SGHRS and CDR2 is YFSETQ. The CDR3 length is 12 residues. The CDR3 loop reads CASSLEGATQYF. The CDR3 DNA follows: TGCGCCAGCAGCTTGGAGGGGGCTACGCAGTATTTT. The whole variable domain, remainder taken from reference TRBV5-1 and TRBJ2-3, is KAGVTQTPRYLIKTRGQQVTLSCSPISGHRSVSWYQQTPGQGLQFLFEYFSETQRNKGNFPGRFSGRQFSNSRSEMNVSTLELGDSALYLCASSLEGATQYFGPGTRLTVL.

J is TRBJ2-3 and V is TRBV2; a weak D match, TRBD1 (5 bases). Germline CDR1 reads SNHLY; CDR2 reads FYNNEI. There are 16 residues in the CDR3. The V end was cut by 6 bases, the J end by 0 bases, with 16 bases between. Here the CDR3 DNA reads TGTGCCAGCAGCCAAATGACAGAGACGAGCACAGATACGCAGTATTTT. Residues: CASSQMTETSTDTQYF.

This clone is a singleton in its sample. The rearrangement links TRBV7-2 to TRBJ2-7; perhaps TRBD1 as D (6 bases). CDR3 length: 14 amino acids. V was cut by 2 bases and J by 2 bases, with 10 bases left in between. Germline V gene sequence: CDR1 SGHTA, CDR2 FQGNSA. The CDR3 nucleotides are TGTGCCAGCAGCTTAATACAGGGTACCTACGAGCAGTACTTC. Protein sequence: CASSLIQGTYEQYF.

The chain employs TRBV2 and TRBJ1-5; 7 nucleotides agree with TRBD1. CDR1 is SNHLY, CDR2 FYNNEI, per germline. With V trimmed by 4 bases and J by 5 bases, 5 bases remained unmatched. The CDR3 length is 14 residues. The CDR3 here is CASSVGTAYQPQHF. Here the CDR3 DNA reads TGTGCCAGCAGTGTTGGGACAGCCTATCAGCCCCAGCATTTT. Filled out from reference TRBV2 and TRBJ1-5, the complete variable domain reads EPEVTQTPSHQVTQMGQEVILRCVPISNHLYFYWYRQILGQKVEFLVSFYNNEISEKSEIFDDQFSVERPDGSNFTLKIRSTKLEDSAMYFCASSVGTAYQPQHFGDGTRLSIL.

The chain joins TRBV5-6 to TRBJ1-2; the D is unclear. This CDR3 contains 15 residues. V dropped 0 bases and J dropped 6 bases, with 15 bases sitting between them. The germline V gene encodes CDR1 SGHDT and CDR2 YYEEEE. The CDR3 sequence: CASSLARWSADGYTF. The CDR3 DNA reads TGTGCCAGCAGCTTGGCCAGGTGGTCTGCTGATGGCTACACCTTC.